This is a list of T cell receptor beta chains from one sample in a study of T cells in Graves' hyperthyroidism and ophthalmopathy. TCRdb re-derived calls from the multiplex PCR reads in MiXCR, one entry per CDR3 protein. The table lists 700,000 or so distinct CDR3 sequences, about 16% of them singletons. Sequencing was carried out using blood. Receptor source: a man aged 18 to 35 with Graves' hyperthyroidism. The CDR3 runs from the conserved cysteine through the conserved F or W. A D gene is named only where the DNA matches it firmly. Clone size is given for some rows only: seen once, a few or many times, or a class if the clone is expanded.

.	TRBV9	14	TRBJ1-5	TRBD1	CASSVGDSDRPQHF	TGTGCCAGCAGCGTGGGGGACAGCGACCGGCCCCAGCATTTT
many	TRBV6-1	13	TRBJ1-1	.	CASRYGRGGEAFF	TGTGCCAGTAGGTATGGCCGCGGTGGTGAAGCTTTCTTT
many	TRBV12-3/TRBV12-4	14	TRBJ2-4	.	CASSLYSGKNIQYF	TGTGCCAGCAGTTTGTATAGCGGCAAAAACATTCAGTACTTC
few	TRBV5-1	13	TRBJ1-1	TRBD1	CASSSQGGAEAFF	TGCGCCAGCAGCTCCCAGGGGGGCGCTGAAGCTTTCTTT
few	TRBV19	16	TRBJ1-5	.	CASSPSRGYSNQPQHF	TGTGCCAGTAGTCCTAGTCGAGGATATAGCAATCAGCCCCAGCATTTT
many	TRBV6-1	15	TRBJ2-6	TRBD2	CASSGGGPGANVLTF	TGTGCCAGCAGTGGCGGGGGACCCGGGGCCAACGTCCTGACTTTC
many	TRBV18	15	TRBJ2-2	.	CASSPSAGVTGELFF	TGTGCCAGCTCACCATCCGCAGGCGTGACGGGGGAGCTGTTTTTT
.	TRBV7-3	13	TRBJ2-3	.	CASSLSRGNTQYF	TGTGCCAGCAGCTTAAGTAGGGGGAATACGCAGTATTTT
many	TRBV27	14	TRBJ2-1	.	CASSPQGSYNEQFF	TGTGCCAGCAGTCCTCAGGGGTCTTACAATGAGCAGTTCTTC
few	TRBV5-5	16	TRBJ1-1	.	CASSLGAGAGGTEAFF	TGTGCCAGCAGCTTGGGGGCAGGGGCGGGGGGCACTGAAGCTTTCTTT
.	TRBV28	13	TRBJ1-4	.	CASSLPRPEKLLF	TGCGCCAGCAGTTTACCGAGACCCGAAAAACTGCTTTTT
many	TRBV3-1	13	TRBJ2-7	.	CASSQGPGLEQYF	TGTGCCAGCAGCCAAGGGCCAGGGCTCGAGCAGTACTTC
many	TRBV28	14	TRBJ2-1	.	CAGSPVSRYNEQFF	TGTGCCGGGTCGCCGGTTAGCCGCTACAATGAGCAGTTCTTC
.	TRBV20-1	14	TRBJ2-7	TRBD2	CSAEDWGGAYEQYF	TGCAGTGCCGAGGACTGGGGGGGGGCCTACGAGCAGTACTTC
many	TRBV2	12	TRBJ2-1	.	CASSTWLREQFF	TGTGCCAGCAGTACCTGGCTGCGTGAGCAGTTCTTC
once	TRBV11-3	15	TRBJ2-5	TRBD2	CASSSTSGRLETQYF	TGTGCCAGCAGTTCGACTAGCGGGAGGTTGGAGACCCAGTACTTC
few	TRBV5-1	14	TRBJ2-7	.	CASSLGGLDYEQYF	TGCGCCAGCAGCTTGGGGGGACTCGACTACGAGCAGTACTTC
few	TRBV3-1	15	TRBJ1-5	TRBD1	CASSLTGAPDQPQHF	TGTGCCAGCAGCCTTACAGGGGCCCCCGATCAGCCCCAGCATTTT
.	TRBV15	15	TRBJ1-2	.	CATSRQGISNYGYTF	TGTGCCACCAGCAGACAGGGGATCTCCAACTATGGCTACACCTTC
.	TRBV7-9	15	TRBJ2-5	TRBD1	CASGLVGQASETQYF	TGTGCCAGCGGCTTAGTAGGACAGGCTTCCGAGACCCAGTACTTC
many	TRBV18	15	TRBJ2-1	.	CASSPVGASYNEQFF	TGTGCCAGCTCACCAGTCGGGGCCTCCTACAATGAGCAGTTCTTC
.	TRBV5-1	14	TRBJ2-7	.	CASSFGGSIYEQYF	TGCGCCAGCAGCTTTGGTGGCTCGATCTACGAGCAGTACTTC
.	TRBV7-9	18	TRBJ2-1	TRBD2	CATETSGSAPPSYNEQFF	TGTGCCACCGAGACTAGCGGGAGCGCACCTCCCTCCTACAATGAGCAGTTCTTC
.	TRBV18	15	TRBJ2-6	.	CASSPPGTGANVLTF	TGTGCCAGCTCACCACCAGGGACCGGGGCCAACGTCCTGACTTTC
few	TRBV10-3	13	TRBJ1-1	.	CAISEGAPGTAFF	TGTGCCATCAGTGAGGGGGCCCCTGGAACAGCTTTCTTT
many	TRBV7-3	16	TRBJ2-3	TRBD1	CASSLKGALSTDTQYF	TGTGCCAGCAGCTTAAAGGGGGCCCTAAGCACAGATACGCAGTATTTT
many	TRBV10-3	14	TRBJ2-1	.	CAIRTGTPDNEQFF	TGTGCCATCAGAACCGGGACGCCCGACAATGAGCAGTTCTTC
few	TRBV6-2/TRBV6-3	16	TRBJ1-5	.	CASSYGREFGNQPQHF	TGTGCCAGCAGTTACGGGAGGGAGTTCGGCAATCAGCCCCAGCATTTT
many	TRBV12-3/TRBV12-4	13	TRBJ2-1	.	CASSLLAGNEQFF	TGTGCCAGCAGTTTACTAGCTGGTAATGAGCAGTTCTTC
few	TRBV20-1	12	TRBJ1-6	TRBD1	CSARKGASPLHF	TGCAGTGCTAGAAAGGGGGCCTCACCCCTCCACTTT
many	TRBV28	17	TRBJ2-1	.	CASSLTLGRGIFGEQFF	TGTGCCAGCAGTTTAACCCTGGGGCGGGGAATTTTTGGTGAGCAGTTCTTC
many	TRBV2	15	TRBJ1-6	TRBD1	CASSEGTGGDSPLHF	TGTGCCAGCAGTGAGGGGACAGGTGGAGATTCACCCCTCCACTTT
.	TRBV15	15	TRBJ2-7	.	CATSREIRSIGEQYF	TGTGCCACCAGCAGAGAGATCCGGAGCATTGGCGAGCAGTACTTC
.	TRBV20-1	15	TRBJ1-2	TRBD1	CSARDRTGGYYGYTF	TGCAGTGCTAGAGACAGAACAGGGGGCTACTATGGCTACACCTTC
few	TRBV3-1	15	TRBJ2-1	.	CASSQGGLLANEQFF	TGTGCCAGCAGCCAAGGGGGACTCCTTGCCAATGAGCAGTTCTTC
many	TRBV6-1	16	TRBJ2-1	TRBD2	CASSGASGLSVYEQFF	TGTGCCAGCAGTGGTGCTTCGGGACTAAGCGTCTATGAGCAGTTCTTC
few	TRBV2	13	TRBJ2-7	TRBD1	CASAPGGFYEQYF	TGTGCCAGCGCCCCAGGGGGCTTCTACGAGCAGTACTTC
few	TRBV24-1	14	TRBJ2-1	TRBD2	CATGEGSPYNEQFF	TGTGCCACCGGGGAGGGCAGTCCCTACAATGAGCAGTTCTTC
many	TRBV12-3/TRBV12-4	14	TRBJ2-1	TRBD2	CASRLAASYNEQFF	TGTGCCAGCAGGCTAGCGGCCTCCTACAATGAGCAGTTCTTC
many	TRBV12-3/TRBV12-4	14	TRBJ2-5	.	CASTQQATEETQYF	TGTGCCAGCACCCAACAGGCCACCGAAGAGACCCAGTACTTC
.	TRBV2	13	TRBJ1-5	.	CASGAGPSQPQHF	TGTGCCAGCGGGGCAGGGCCGTCTCAGCCCCAGCATTTT
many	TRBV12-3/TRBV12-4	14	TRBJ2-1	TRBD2	CASKARDYPNEQFF	TGTGCCAGCAAAGCTAGGGACTACCCCAATGAGCAGTTCTTC
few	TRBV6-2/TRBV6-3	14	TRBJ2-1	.	CASRGRGMGNEQFF	TGTGCCAGCAGGGGTAGGGGTATGGGCAATGAGCAGTTCTTC
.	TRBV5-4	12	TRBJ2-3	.	CASSFPDGTQYF	TGTGCCAGCAGCTTCCCTGACGGTACGCAGTATTTT